This is a list of T cell receptor beta chains from one sample in a study of regulatory T cells in long-lasting Graves disease. In TCRdb, the multiplex PCR reads were re-called with MiXCR into one record per CDR3 protein. This table has around 460,000 distinct CDR3 sequences, 12% to 15% appearing once. Another study also made use of these data, one on T cells in Graves' hyperthyroidism and ophthalmopathy.

This material consisted of peripheral blood mononuclear cells (PBMCs), taken at new diagnosis, from a patient treated with antithyroid drugs. These receptors were obtained from a woman aged 50 to 60 with Graves disease. The CDR3 runs from the conserved cysteine through the conserved F or W. A D gene is named only where the DNA matches it firmly. Clone size is given for some rows only: seen once, a few or many times, or a class if the clone is expanded.

j_call	v_call	clone_size	d_call	cdr3_nt	cdr3_aa
TRBJ2-7	TRBV6-4	.	.	TGTGCCAGCAGCGGCTTTTTCGCTCGAGGCAGCCTAAGCTCCTACGAGCAGTACTTC	CASSGFFARGSLSSYEQYF
TRBJ1-1	TRBV6-5	many	.	TGTGCCAGCAGTTCCGGTGTGAACACTGAAGCTTTCTTT	CASSSGVNTEAFF
TRBJ2-5	TRBV6-1	.	.	TGTGCCAGCAGTGAAGAAGCAGGGCGGCAGGAGACCCAGTACTTC	CASSEEAGRQETQYF
TRBJ2-3	TRBV7-9	many	.	TGTGCCAGCAGCTTAGCCCTTAGAACGAGCACGGATACGCAGTATTTT	CASSLALRTSTDTQYF
TRBJ2-3	TRBV12-3/TRBV12-4	many	.	TGTGCCAGCAGAGGGGACTCCCAAGATACGCAGTATTTT	CASRGDSQDTQYF
TRBJ2-3	TRBV11-2	many	TRBD2	TGTGCCAGCAGCTTAGAGGCTAGCGGATACAGCACAGATACGCAGTATTTT	CASSLEASGYSTDTQYF
TRBJ2-5	TRBV19	.	TRBD1	TGTGCCAGTAGAACAGGGGGCGTTACGGGAGAGACCCAGTACTTC	CASRTGGVTGETQYF
TRBJ2-7	TRBV20-1	many	.	TGCAGTGCTAGAGATCAGAGGGGCTCCTACGAGCAGTACTTC	CSARDQRGSYEQYF
TRBJ2-6	TRBV7-8	few	.	TGTGCCAGCAGCGGGACCCGGGGGGCGTTTGGGGCCAACGTCCTGACTTTC	CASSGTRGAFGANVLTF
TRBJ2-1	TRBV6-1	many	TRBD1	TGTGCCAGCAGGTCCGGGACAGATTACAATGAGCAGTTCTTC	CASRSGTDYNEQFF
TRBJ2-7	TRBV7-9	many	.	TGTGCCAGCAGCTTGTGGGACACGACCTACGAGCAGTACTTC	CASSLWDTTYEQYF
TRBJ2-3	TRBV7-9	many	TRBD2	TGTGCCAGCAGCGGGAGGGCAAGGACAGATACGCAGTATTTT	CASSGRARTDTQYF
TRBJ2-4	TRBV9	once	TRBD1	TGTGCCAGCAGCGTAGATGGACAGGGTGTGAACATTCAGTGCTTC	CASSVDGQGVNIQCF
TRBJ2-7	TRBV27	few	TRBD1	TGTGCCAGCAGTTTCGCCTCGGGACAGGGGGCGTCCGAGCAGTACTTC	CASSFASGQGASEQYF
TRBJ1-2	TRBV7-9	many	.	TGTGCCAGCAGCTTAGTTTTTGGCTACACCTTC	CASSLVFGYTF
TRBJ1-6	TRBV2	few	.	TGTGCCAGCAGTGAAGAGATCCGGAATTCACCCCTCCACTTT	CASSEEIRNSPLHF
TRBJ2-7	TRBV5-1	few	TRBD1	TGCGCCAGCAGCTTGGTCGGACAGGGAATCTACGAGCAGTACTTC	CASSLVGQGIYEQYF
TRBJ1-5	TRBV2	many	.	TGTGCCAGCAGTGATTCGCGGCAGAGGCAGCCCCAGCATTTT	CASSDSRQRQPQHF
TRBJ2-3	TRBV6-1	.	.	TGTGCCAGCAGTGAAGATGAGGGGGAGTCGCAGTATTTT	CASSEDEGESQYF
TRBJ1-2	TRBV2	many	TRBD1	TGTGCCAGCAGTGAGGGACAGGCCGGGTATGGCTACACCTTC	CASSEGQAGYGYTF
TRBJ2-2	TRBV10-3	few	.	TGTGCCATCAGAGGGAGGAGGGACACCGGGGAGCTGTTTTTT	CAIRGRRDTGELFF
TRBJ1-5	TRBV2	many	.	TGTGCCAGCAGTTCAGGGACCGAAAGCAATCAGCCCCAGCATTTT	CASSSGTESNQPQHF
TRBJ1-5	TRBV2	many	.	TGTGCCAGCAGCCCTCGGGGGGCGGGAAATCAGCCCCAGCATTTT	CASSPRGAGNQPQHF